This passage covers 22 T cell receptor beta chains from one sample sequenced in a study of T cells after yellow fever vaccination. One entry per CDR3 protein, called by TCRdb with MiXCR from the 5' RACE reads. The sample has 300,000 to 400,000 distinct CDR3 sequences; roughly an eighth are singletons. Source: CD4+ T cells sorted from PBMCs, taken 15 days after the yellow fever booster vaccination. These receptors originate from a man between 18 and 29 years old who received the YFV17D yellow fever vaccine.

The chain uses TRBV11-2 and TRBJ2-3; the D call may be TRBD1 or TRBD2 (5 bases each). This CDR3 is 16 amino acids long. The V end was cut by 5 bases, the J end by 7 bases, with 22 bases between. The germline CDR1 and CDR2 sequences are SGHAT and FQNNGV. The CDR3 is CASSRQTDYKPNTQYF. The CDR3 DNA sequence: TGTGCCAGCAGCCGACAGACTGACTACAAGCCTAATACGCAGTATTTT.

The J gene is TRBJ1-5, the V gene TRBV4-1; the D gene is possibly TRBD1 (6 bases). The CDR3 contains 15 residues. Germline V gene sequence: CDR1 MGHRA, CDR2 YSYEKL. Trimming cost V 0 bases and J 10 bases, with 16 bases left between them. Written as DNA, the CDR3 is TGCGCCAGCAGCCAAGATCTAACGACAGGCCGACCCCAGCATTTT. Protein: CASSQDLTTGRPQHF.

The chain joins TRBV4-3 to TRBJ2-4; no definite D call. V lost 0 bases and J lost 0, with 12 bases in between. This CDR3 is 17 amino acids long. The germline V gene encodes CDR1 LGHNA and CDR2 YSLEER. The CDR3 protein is CASSQDRGYRAKNIQYF. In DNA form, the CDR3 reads TGCGCCAGCAGCCAAGATAGAGGTTATAGAGCCAAAAACATTCAGTACTTC.

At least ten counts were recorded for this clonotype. The DNA of the CDR3 is TGCAGCGTTGACAGGGGAGGAGAGACCCAGTACTTC. Protein sequence: CSVDRGGETQYF. The V and J genes are TRBV29-1 and TRBJ2-5, with D possibly being TRBD1 or TRBD2 (6 bases each). V shed 3 bases and J shed 4 bases, with 9 bases lying between them. Germline values: CDR1 SQVTM, CDR2 ANQGSEA. This CDR3 is built from 12 residues. Full variable domain (outside the CDR3, taken from reference TRBV29-1 and TRBJ2-5): SAVISQKPSRDICQRGTSLTIQCQVDSQVTMMFWYRQQPGQSLTLIATANQGSEATYESGFVIDKFPISRPNLTFSTLTVSNMSPEDSSIYLCSVDRGGETQYFGPGTRLLVL.

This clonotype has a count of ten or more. The CDR3: CSARMNTEAFF. CDR3 in DNA: TGCAGTGCTAGAATGAACACTGAAGCTTTCTTT. This chain uses TRBV20-1 with TRBJ1-1, with D unresolved. Looked up from germline, CDR1 is DFQATT and CDR2 is SNEGSKA (reference sequence). V was trimmed by 2 bases and J by 0 bases, leaving 1 base between them. CDR3 size: 11 residues.

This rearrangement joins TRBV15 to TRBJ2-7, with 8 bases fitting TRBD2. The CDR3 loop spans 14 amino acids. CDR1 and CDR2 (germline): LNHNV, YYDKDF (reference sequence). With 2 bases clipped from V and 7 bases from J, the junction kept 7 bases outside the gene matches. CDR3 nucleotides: TGTGCCACCAGCAGAAAAGGACTAGCCGAGGAGCAGTACTTC. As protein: CATSRKGLAEEQYF. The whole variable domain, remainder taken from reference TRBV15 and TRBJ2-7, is DAMVIQNPRYQVTQFGKPVTLSCSQTLNHNVMYWYQQKSSQAPKLLFHYYDKDFNNEADTPDNFQSRRPNTSFCFLDIRSPGLGDTAMYLCATSRKGLAEEQYFGPGTRLTVT.

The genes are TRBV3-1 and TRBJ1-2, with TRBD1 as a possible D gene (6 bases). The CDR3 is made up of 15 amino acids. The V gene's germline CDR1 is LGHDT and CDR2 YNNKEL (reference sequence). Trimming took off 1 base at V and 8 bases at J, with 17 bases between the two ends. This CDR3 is CASSQGTKGVSGYTF. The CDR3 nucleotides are TGTGCCAGCAGCCAAGGTACCAAGGGGGTAAGCGGCTACACCTTC.

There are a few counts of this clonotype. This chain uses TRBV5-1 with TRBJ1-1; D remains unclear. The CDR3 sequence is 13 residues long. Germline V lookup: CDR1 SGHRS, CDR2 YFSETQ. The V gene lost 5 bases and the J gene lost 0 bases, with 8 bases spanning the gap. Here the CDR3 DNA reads TGCGCCAGCAGGGATCTCATGAACACTGAAGCTTTCTTT. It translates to CASRDLMNTEAFF.

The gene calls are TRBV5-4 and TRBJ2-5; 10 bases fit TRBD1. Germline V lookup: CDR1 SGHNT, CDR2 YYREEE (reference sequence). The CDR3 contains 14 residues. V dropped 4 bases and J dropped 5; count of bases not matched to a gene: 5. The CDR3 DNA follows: TGTGCCAGCAGCGACCGGGACAGGGGTGAGACCCAGTACTTC. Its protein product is CASSDRDRGETQYF.

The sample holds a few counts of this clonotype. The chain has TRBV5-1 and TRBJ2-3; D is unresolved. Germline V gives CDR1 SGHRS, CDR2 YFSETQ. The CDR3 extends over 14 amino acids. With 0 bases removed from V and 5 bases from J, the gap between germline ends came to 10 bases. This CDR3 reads CASSLAGGEDTQYF. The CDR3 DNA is TGCGCCAGCAGCTTGGCGGGTGGAGAAGATACGCAGTATTTT.

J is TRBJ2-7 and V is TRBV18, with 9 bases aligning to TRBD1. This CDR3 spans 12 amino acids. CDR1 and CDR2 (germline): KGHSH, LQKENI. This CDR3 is CATGGAPDEQYV. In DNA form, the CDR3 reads TGTGCGACAGGGGGGGCTCCGGACGAGCAGTACGTC.

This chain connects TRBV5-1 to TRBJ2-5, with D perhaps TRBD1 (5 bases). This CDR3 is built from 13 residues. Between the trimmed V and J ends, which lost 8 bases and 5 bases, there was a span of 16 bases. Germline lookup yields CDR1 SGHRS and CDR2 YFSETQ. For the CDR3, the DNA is TGCGCCAGTACCGACAGCCTGGGGGAGACCCAGTACTTC. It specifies CASTDSLGETQYF.

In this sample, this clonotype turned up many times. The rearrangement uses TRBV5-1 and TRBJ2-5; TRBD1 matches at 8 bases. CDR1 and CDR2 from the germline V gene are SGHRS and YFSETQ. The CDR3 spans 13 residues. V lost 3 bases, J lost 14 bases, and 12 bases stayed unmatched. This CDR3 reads CASSYWPGQGKYF. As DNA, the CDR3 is TGCGCCAGCAGCTATTGGCCAGGACAGGGAAAATACTTC.

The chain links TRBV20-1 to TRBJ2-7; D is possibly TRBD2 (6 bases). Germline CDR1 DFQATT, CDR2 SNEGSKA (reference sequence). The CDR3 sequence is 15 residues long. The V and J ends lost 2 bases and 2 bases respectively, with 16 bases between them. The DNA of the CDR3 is TGCAGTGCTAGACCTTACGGGACTGTCACCTACGAGCAGTACTTC. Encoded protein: CSARPYGTVTYEQYF.

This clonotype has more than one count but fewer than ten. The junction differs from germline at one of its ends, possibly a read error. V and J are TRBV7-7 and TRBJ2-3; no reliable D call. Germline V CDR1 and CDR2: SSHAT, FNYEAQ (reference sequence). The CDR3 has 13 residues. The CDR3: CASSLVSSDTQYF. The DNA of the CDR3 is TGTGCTAGCAGCTTAGTTAGTTCAGATACGCAGTATTTT.

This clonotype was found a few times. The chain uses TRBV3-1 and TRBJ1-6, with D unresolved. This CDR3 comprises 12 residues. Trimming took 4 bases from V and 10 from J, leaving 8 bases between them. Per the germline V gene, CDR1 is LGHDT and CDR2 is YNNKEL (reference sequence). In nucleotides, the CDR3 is TGTGCCAGCAGCCTCGTGGCGTCACCCCTCCACTTT. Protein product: CASSLVASPLHF.

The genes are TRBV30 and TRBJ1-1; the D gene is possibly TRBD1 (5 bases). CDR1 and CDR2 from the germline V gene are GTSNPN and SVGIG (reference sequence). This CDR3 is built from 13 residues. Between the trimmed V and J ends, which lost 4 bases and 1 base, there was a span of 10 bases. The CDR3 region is CAWNSGPNTEAFF. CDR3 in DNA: TGTGCCTGGAACTCGGGACCGAACACTGAAGCTTTCTTT.

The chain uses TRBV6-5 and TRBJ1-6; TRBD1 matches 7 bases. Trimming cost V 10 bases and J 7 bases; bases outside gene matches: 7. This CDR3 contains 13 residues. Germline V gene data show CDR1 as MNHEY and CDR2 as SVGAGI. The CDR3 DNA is TGTGCCACAGTACAGGGGATGAATTCACCCCTCCACTTT. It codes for CATVQGMNSPLHF.

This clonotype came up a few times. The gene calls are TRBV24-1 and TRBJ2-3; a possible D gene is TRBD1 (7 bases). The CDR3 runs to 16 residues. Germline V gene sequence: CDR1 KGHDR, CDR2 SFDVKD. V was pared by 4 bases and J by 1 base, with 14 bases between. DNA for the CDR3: TGTGCCACCAGTGAGACCGACAGGGAGGGCACAGATACGCAGTATTTT. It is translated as CATSETDREGTDTQYF.

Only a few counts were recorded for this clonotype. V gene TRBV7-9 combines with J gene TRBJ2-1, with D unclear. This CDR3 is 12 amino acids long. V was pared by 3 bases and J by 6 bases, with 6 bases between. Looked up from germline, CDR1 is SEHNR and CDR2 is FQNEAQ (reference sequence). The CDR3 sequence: CASSFLLNEQFF. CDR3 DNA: TGTGCCAGCAGCTTCCTCCTCAATGAGCAGTTCTTC.

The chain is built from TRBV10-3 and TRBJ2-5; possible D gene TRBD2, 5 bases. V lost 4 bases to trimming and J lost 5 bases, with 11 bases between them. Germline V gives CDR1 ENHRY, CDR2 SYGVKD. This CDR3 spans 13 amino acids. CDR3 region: CAISARGEETQYF. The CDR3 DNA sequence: TGTGCCATCAGTGCCCGGGGAGAGGAGACCCAGTACTTC.

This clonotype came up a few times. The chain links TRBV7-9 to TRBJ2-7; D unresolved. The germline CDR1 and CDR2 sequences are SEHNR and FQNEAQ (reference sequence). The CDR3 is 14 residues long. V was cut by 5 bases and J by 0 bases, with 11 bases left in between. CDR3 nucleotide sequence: TGTGCCAGCAGCCCCGGTACTATCTCCTACGAGCAGTACGTC. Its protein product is CASSPGTISYEQYV.